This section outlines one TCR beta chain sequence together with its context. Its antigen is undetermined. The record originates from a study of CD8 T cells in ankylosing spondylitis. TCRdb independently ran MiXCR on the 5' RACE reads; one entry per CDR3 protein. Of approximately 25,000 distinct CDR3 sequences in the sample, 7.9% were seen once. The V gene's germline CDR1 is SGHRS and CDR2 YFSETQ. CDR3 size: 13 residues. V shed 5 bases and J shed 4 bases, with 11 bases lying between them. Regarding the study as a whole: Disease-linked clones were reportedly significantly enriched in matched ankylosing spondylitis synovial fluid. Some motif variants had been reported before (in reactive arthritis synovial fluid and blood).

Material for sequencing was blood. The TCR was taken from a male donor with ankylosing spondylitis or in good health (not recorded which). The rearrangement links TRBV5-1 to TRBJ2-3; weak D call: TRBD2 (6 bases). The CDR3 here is CASRTSPADTQYF. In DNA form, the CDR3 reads TGCGCCAGCAGGACTAGTCCCGCAGATACGCAGTATTTT.